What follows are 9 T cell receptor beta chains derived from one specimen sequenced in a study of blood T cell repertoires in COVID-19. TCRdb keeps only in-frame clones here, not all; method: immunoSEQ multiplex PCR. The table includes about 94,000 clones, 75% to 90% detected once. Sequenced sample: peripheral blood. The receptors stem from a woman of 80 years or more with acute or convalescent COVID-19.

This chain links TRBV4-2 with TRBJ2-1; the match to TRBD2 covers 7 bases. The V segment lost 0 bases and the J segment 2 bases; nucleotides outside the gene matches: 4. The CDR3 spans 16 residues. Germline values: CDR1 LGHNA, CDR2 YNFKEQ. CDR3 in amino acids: CASSQDGSGAYNEQFF. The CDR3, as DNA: TGTGCCAGCAGCCAAGATGGGAGCGGGGCCTACAATGAGCAGTTCTTC.

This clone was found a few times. The CDR3 region has the DNA TGCAGCGTTACCTCCCTCTCCCGACAGGGCCGTAATTCACCCCTCCACTTT. Its translation is CSVTSLSRQGRNSPLHF. This chain joins TRBV29-1 and TRBJ1-6, with TRBD1 identical over 7 bases. CDR3 length: 17 amino acids. V was pared by 5 bases and J by 6 bases, with 16 bases of the junction left unmatched. Germline V gives CDR1 SQVTM, CDR2 ANQGSEA.

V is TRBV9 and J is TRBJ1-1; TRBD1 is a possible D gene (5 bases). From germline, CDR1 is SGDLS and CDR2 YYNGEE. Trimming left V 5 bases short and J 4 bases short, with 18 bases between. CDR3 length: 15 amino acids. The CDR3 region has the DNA TGTGCCAGCAGTTTTTTACGGCAGGGTGGCACTGAAGCTTTCTTT. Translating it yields CASSFLRQGGTEAFF.

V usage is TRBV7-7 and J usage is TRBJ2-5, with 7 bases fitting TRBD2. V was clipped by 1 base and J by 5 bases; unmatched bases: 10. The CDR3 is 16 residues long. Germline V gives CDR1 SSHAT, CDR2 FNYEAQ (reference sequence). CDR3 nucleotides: TGTGCCAGCAGCTTAGGTCCAGCGGGATCTCTCGAGACCCAGTACTTC. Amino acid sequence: CASSLGPAGSLETQYF.

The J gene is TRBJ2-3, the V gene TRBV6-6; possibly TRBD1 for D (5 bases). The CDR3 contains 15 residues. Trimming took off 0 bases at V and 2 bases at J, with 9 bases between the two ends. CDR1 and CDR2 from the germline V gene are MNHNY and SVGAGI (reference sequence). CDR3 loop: CASSYSTAFTDTQYF. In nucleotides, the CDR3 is TGTGCCAGCAGTTACTCGACAGCTTTCACAGATACGCAGTATTTT.

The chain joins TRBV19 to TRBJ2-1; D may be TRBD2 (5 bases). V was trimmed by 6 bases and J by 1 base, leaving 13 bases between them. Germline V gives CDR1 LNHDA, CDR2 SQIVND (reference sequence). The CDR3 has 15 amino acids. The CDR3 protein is CASSPLPGSYNEQFF. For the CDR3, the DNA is TGTGCCAGTAGCCCCCTCCCGGGGTCCTACAATGAGCAGTTCTTC.

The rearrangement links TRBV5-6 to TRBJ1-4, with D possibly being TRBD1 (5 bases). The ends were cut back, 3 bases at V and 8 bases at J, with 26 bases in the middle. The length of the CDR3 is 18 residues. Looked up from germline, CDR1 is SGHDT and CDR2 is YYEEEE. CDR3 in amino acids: CASSSVGGSGGAGEKLFF. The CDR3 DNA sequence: TGTGCCAGCAGCTCTGTGGGTGGCAGTGGAGGGGCTGGGGAAAAACTGTTTTTT.

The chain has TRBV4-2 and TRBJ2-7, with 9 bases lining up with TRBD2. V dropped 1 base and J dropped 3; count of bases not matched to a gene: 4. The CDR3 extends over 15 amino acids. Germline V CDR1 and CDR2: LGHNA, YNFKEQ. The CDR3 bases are TGTGCCAGCAGCCAAGCTAGCGGGATTAGCTACGAGCAGTACTTC. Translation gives CASSQASGISYEQYF.

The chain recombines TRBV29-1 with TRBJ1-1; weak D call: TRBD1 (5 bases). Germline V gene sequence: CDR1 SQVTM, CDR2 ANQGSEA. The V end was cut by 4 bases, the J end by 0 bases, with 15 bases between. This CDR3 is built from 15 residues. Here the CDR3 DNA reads TGCAGCGTTGCTAAGGACAACTATATGAACACTGAAGCTTTCTTT. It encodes CSVAKDNYMNTEAFF.